This TCR beta chain stems from a study of T cells in Graves' hyperthyroidism and ophthalmopathy. Study-wide background: Peripheral blood was taken when the disease was first diagnosed, before any treatment began. Study-level findings and limits: Peripheral blood also featured most of the thyroid clonotypes expanded above 0.001.

The CDR3 is made up of 12 amino acids. V was clipped by 8 bases and J by 4 bases, with 9 bases between them. CDR1 MNHEY and CDR2 SVGEGT come from the germline V gene. Many counts were recorded for this clonotype. The antigen is undetermined. What was amplified from RNA transcripts were TCR beta CDR3 regions. Primed by the HTBI set, a first-round RT-PCR was run on the TCR CDR3. TCRdb reprocessed the multiplex PCR reads via MiXCR and lists one record per CDR3 protein. Of roughly 750,000 distinct CDR3 sequences listed, 15% to 20% were seen once; the top ten hold approximately 8.4%. The authors deemed Graves' hyperthyroidism stable absent ophthalmopathy progression within 18 months. Diagnosing involved the use of clinical symptoms, serum thyroxine and TRAb, thyroid ultrasound and orbital computed tomography.

This TCR was sampled from a man aged 18 to 35 with Graves' hyperthyroidism. The rearrangement uses TRBV6-2 or TRBV6-3 and TRBJ2-1, with no clear D. Sequencing was carried out using blood. In nucleotides, the CDR3 is TGTGCCAGCTCCGGTGATTACAATGAGCAGTTCTTC. Residues: CASSGDYNEQFF.